The 9 T cell receptor beta chains listed next were all sequenced from one sample in a study of response to subunit inactivated influenza vaccine. TCRdb itself ran the RT-PCR reads through MiXCR, one entry per CDR3 protein. Of around 760,000 distinct CDR3 sequences listed, approximately 13% were seen once; the top ten hold 6.5% to 8.5%. Sequences were derived from PBMCs from blood, sampled roughly 2 weeks before vaccination. The source of these receptors is a man aged 45 to 65 who received an inactivated influenza vaccine.

This chain joins TRBV29-1 and TRBJ1-1; perhaps TRBD1 as D (6 bases). V dropped 4 bases and J dropped 10 bases, with 22 bases sitting between them. The CDR3 covers 14 residues. Germline assignment: CDR1 SQVTM and CDR2 ANQGSEA. The CDR3 nucleotides are TGCAGCGTTGCTCGTCGCCTTGGACAGTCTGGAGCTTTCTTT. Translating gives CSVARRLGQSGAFF.

This clonotype turned up a few times. The V and J genes are TRBV6-2 or TRBV6-3 and TRBJ1-2, with a weak D call TRBD1 (5 bases). Germline-derived CDR1 and CDR2 are MNHEY and SVGEGT. The CDR3 is made up of 13 amino acids. With 4 bases removed from V and 3 bases from J, the gap between germline ends came to 9 bases. The CDR3 DNA reads TGTGCCAGCAGTTTCGGGACCTACTATGGCTACACCTTC. It translates to CASSFGTYYGYTF.

This chain uses TRBV3-1 with TRBJ2-2; D uncertain. This CDR3 spans 17 amino acids. The V and J ends lost 11 bases and 3 bases respectively, with 25 bases between them. Germline V gene data show CDR1 as LGHDT and CDR2 as YNNKEL (reference sequence). The CDR3 DNA reads as TGTGCCCTCAGCCCCCCCGCACGGATCGGGCACACCGGGGAGCTGTTTTTT. Its translation is CALSPPARIGHTGELFF.

This chain connects TRBV27 to TRBJ2-1; a weak D match, TRBD2 (7 bases). The V gene's germline CDR1 is MNHEY and CDR2 SMNVEV (reference sequence). This CDR3 has 19 residues. V shed 6 bases and J shed 0 bases, with 24 bases lying between them. The CDR3 region has the DNA TGTGCCAGCAGAAGGGGGACTACCCAACTCGGTGGCTCCTACAATGAGCAGTTCTTC. This gives the protein CASRRGTTQLGGSYNEQFF.

The rearrangement uses TRBV20-1 and TRBJ2-7; no definite D call. Germline CDR1 reads DFQATT; CDR2 reads SNEGSKA (reference sequence). CDR3 length equals 11 residues. Trimming left V 4 bases short and J 6 bases short, with 10 bases between. The CDR3 nucleotides are TGCAGTGCTACCCCGCTGAGCGAGCAGTACTTC. Residues: CSATPLSEQYF.

This clonotype was seen a handful of times. CDR3 loop: CASSLGGLAYNEQFF. In DNA, the CDR3 is TGTGCCAGCAGTTTAGGGGGACTGGCGTACAATGAGCAGTTCTTC. This chain connects TRBV27 to TRBJ2-1, with a possible D match to TRBD2 (6 bases). Trimming took 2 bases from V and 4 from J, leaving 12 bases between them. The CDR3 totals 15 residues. The germline V gene encodes CDR1 MNHEY and CDR2 SMNVEV (reference sequence).

This clonotype was recorded a few times. The chain employs TRBV4-3 and TRBJ1-2; D is unresolved. V gave up 0 bases and J gave up 7 bases, with 18 bases separating them. CDR3 size: 16 residues. Germline-derived CDR1 and CDR2 are LGHNA and YSLEER. CDR3 DNA sequence: TGCGCCAGCAGCCAAGATCGTATAGTTTTGGGTTTTGGCTACACCTTC. The encoded protein is CASSQDRIVLGFGYTF.

This rearrangement joins TRBV12-3 or TRBV12-4 to TRBJ2-2; 15 bases are shared with TRBD2. V shed 4 bases, J shed 2 bases, and the junction held 14 bases outside the gene matches. This CDR3 is built from 21 residues. The CDR3 DNA reads as TGTGCCAGCAGTTCGGGATTCCCGGGACTAGCGGGAGGTGTTAACACCGGGGAGCTGTTTTTT. Encoded protein: CASSSGFPGLAGGVNTGELFF.

The rearrangement joins TRBV10-3 to TRBJ1-6, with D hard to call. CDR3 length equals 12 residues. V was shortened by 2 bases and J by 8 bases, with 4 bases between the two germline ends. Germline CDR1 is ENHRY and CDR2 is SYGVKD. CDR3 amino acids: CAISEHDSPLHF. As DNA, the CDR3 is TGTGCCATCAGTGAGCACGATTCACCCCTCCACTTT.